One sample yielded the 3 T cell receptor beta chains listed below, sequenced in a study of T cells in Graves' hyperthyroidism and ophthalmopathy. What was amplified from RNA transcripts were TCR beta CDR3 regions. In the first-round RT-PCR of the TCR CDR3, the HTBI primer set was used. In TCRdb, the multiplex PCR reads were re-called with MiXCR into one record per CDR3 protein. The table lists about 350,000 distinct CDR3 sequences, roughly 18% of them singletons. Input material: blood. The receptors originated from a woman aged 40 to 50 with Graves' ophthalmopathy.

The chain employs TRBV10-3 and TRBJ2-7, with D tentatively TRBD1 or TRBD2 (5 bases each). This CDR3 region has 12 residues. Deletions cut 7 bases from V and 3 bases from J, with 10 bases between. The germline V gene encodes CDR1 ENHRY and CDR2 SYGVKD. The CDR3 loop reads CAIMGRDYEQYF. Here the CDR3 DNA reads TGTGCCATCATGGGACGGGACTACGAGCAGTACTTC.

This sequence joins TRBV28 and TRBJ1-6, with D unclear. V was shortened by 4 bases and J by 7 bases, with 11 bases between the two germline ends. The CDR3 runs 14 residues. Germline V gene sequence: CDR1 MDHEN, CDR2 SYDVKM. The CDR3 is CASSWTSSNSPLHF. CDR3 DNA: TGTGCCAGCAGTTGGACGTCCTCAAATTCACCCCTCCACTTT. Full variable domain (rest looked up from reference TRBV28 and TRBJ1-6): DVKVTQSSRYLVKRTGEKVFLECVQDMDHENMFWYRQDPGLGLRLIYFSYDVKMKEKGDIPEGYSVSREKKERFSLILESASTNQTSMYLCASSWTSSNSPLHFGNGTRLTVT.

This clonotype was counted ten times or more. A much larger clone lies a single base off, so this may be a read error. This rearrangement joins TRBV6-2 or TRBV6-3 to TRBJ1-2; no clear D gene. Germline V lookup: CDR1 MNHEY, CDR2 SVGEGT. The CDR3 has 13 residues. CDR3 bases: TGTGCCAACAGTTACTCGGACTACTATGGCTACACCTTC. Its translation: CANSYSDYYGYTF.